This T cell receptor (beta chain) is from a study of identical twins. TCRdb used MiXCR to reprocess the 5' RACE reads, holding one entry per CDR3 protein. The table includes some 730,000 distinct CDR3 sequences, about 20% detected once. This clonotype was found a few times. As yet, its antigen is unknown. The CDR3 is 14 amino acids. V gave up 6 bases and J gave up 0 bases, with 12 bases separating them. The germline V gene has CDR1 DFQATT and CDR2 SNEGSKA (reference sequence). General study findings and limits: Weaker excess sharing between twins was seen in beta out-of-frame sequences. Conclusions rested on cross-sectional statistics rather than following the same donors.

These data were likewise used in another study, on T cells expressing NK-cell markers. From that paper: Seropositivity for HCMV was found in most of the eight sequenced donors, with one seronegative.

V usage is TRBV20-1 and J usage is TRBJ2-1; the D gene is possibly TRBD2 (6 bases). The material sequenced was PBMCs. The TCR originated in a woman aged 18-29 years in good health. In DNA, the CDR3 is TGCAGTGCGCGGGGCGAGACCTCCTACAATGAGCAGTTCTTC. It specifies CSARGETSYNEQFF.